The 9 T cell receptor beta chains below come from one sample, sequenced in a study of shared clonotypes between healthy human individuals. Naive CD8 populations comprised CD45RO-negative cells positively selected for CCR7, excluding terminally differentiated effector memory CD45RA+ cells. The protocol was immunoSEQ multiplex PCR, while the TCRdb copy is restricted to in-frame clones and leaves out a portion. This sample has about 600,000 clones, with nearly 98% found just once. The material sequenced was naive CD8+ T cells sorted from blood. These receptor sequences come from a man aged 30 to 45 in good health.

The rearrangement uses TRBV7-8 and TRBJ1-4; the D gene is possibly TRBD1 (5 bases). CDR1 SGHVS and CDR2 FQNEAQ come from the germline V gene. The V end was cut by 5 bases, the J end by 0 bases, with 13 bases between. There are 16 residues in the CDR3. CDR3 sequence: CASSPLQGATNEKLFF. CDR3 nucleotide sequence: TGTGCCAGCAGCCCCCTGCAGGGCGCAACTAATGAAAAACTGTTTTTT. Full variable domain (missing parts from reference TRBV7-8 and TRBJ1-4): GAGVSQSPRYKVAKRGQDVALRCDPISGHVSLFWYQQALGQGPEFLTYFQNEAQLDKSGLPSDRFFAERPEGSVSTLKIQRTQQEDSAVYLCASSPLQGATNEKLFFGSGTQLSVL.

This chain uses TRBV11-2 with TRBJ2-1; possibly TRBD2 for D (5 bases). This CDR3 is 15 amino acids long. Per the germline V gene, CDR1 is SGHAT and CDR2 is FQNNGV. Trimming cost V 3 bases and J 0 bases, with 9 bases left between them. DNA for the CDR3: TGTGCCAGCAGCTTGGCCGGGAACTCCTACAATGAGCAGTTCTTC. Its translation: CASSLAGNSYNEQFF. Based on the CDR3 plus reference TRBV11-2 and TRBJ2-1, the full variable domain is EAGVAQSPRYKIIEKRQSVAFWCNPISGHATLYWYQQILGQGPKLLIQFQNNGVVDDSQLPKDRFSAERLKGVDSTLKIQPAKLEDSAVYLCASSLAGNSYNEQFFGPGTRLTVL.

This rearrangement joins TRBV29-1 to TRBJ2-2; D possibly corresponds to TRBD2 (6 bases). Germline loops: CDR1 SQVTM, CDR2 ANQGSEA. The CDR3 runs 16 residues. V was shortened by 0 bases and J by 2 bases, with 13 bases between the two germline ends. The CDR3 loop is CSVEDLSGVNTGELFF. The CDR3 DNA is TGCAGCGTTGAAGATCTTTCGGGGGTCAACACCGGGGAGCTGTTTTTT.

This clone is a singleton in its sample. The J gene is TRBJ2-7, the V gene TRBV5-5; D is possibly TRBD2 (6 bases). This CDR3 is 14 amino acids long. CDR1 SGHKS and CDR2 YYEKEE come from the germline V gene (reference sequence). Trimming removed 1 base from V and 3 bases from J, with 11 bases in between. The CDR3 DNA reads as TGTGCCAGCAGCTTGCCCGGGGGACTCTACGAGCAGTACTTC. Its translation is CASSLPGGLYEQYF. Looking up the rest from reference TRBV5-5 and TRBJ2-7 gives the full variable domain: DAGVTQSPTHLIKTRGQQVTLRCSPISGHKSVSWYQQVLGQGPQFIFQYYEKEERGRGNFPDRFSARQFPNYSSELNVNALLLGDSALYLCASSLPGGLYEQYFGPGTRLTVT.

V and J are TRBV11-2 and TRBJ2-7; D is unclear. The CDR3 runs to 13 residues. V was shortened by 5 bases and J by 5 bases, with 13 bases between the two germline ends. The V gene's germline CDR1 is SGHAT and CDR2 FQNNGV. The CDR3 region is CASSPTLDDEQYF. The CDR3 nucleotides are TGTGCCAGCAGCCCCACCCTGGACGACGAGCAGTACTTC.

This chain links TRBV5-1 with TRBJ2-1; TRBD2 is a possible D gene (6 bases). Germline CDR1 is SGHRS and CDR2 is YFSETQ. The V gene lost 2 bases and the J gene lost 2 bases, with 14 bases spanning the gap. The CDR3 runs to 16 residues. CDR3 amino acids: CASSFTGGITYNEQFF. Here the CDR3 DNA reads TGCGCCAGCAGCTTTACGGGCGGGATCACCTACAATGAGCAGTTCTTC.

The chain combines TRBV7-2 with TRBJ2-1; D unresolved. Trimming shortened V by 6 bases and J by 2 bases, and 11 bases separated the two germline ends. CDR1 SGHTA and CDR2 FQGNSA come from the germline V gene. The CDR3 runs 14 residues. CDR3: CASSYLGPYNEQFF. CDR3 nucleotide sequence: TGTGCCAGCAGTTACCTTGGGCCCTACAATGAGCAGTTCTTC.

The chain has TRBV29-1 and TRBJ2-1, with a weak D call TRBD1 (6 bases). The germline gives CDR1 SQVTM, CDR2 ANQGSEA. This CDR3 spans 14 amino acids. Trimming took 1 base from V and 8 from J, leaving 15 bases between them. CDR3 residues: CSVEGTEVVDEQFF. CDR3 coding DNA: TGCAGCGTTGAAGGGACAGAAGTTGTCGATGAGCAGTTCTTC.

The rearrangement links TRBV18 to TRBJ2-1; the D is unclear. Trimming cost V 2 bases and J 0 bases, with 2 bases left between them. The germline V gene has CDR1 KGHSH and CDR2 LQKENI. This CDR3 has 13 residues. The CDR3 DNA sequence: TGTGCCAGCTCACCAGTCTCCTACAATGAGCAGTTCTTC. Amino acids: CASSPVSYNEQFF. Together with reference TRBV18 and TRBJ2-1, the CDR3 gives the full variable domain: NAGVMQNPRHLVRRRGQEARLRCSPMKGHSHVYWYRQLPEEGLKFMVYLQKENIIDESGMPKERFSAEFPKEGPSILRIQQVVRGDSAAYFCASSPVSYNEQFFGPGTRLTVL.